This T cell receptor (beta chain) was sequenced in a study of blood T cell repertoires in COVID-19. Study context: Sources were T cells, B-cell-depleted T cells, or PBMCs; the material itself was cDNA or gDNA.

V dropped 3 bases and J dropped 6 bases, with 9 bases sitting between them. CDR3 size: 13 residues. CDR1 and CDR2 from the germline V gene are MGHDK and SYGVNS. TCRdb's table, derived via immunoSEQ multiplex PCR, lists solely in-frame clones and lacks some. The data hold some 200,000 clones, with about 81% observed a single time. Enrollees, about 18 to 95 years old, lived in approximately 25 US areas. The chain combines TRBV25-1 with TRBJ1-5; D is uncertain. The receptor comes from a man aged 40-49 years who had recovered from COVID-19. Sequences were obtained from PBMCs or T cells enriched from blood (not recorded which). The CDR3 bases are TGTGCCAGCAGTGACGCTCGGGGTCAGCCCCAGCATTTT. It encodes CASSDARGQPQHF.